This is a list of T cell receptor beta chains from one sample in a study of cytomegalovirus exposure and HLA in healthy donors. Generated by immunoSEQ multiplex PCR, the TCRdb table keeps only in-frame clones and is missing some. The sample includes 74,000 or so clones, 78% of them seen just once. The sample comprised PBMCs. These receptor sequences come from a male donor in good health and CMV-seropositive. CDR3s include the opening cysteine and the closing phenylalanine or tryptophan. Fields, in order: CDR3 protein, CDR3 DNA, J gene, D gene, clone size, V gene. D genes are given only for firm matches. The size field is filled for only some rows; it gives once, few, many or a size class.

cdr3_aa: CASSPWTGNLDGYTF; cdr3_nt: TGTGCCAGCAGTCCCTGGACAGGGAACCTAGATGGCTACACCTTC; j_call: TRBJ1-2; d_call: TRBD1; clone_size: .; v_call: TRBV27
cdr3_aa: CASSPGQSSDNEQFF; cdr3_nt: TGTGCCAGCAGCCCTGGACAGTCGTCTGACAATGAGCAGTTCTTC; j_call: TRBJ2-1; d_call: .; clone_size: .; v_call: TRBV5-8
cdr3_aa: CASSSGLAGGEQFF; cdr3_nt: TGTGCCAGCAGCTCAGGACTAGCGGGAGGCGAGCAGTTCTTC; j_call: TRBJ2-1; d_call: TRBD2; clone_size: once; v_call: TRBV7-6
cdr3_aa: CASSLTRNQPQHF; cdr3_nt: TGTGCCAGCAGTTTAACGAGAAATCAGCCCCAGCATTTT; j_call: TRBJ1-5; d_call: .; clone_size: .; v_call: TRBV27
cdr3_aa: CASSLSTSGGVTDTQYF; cdr3_nt: TGTGCCAGCAGCTTATCGACTAGCGGGGGGGTCACGGATACGCAGTATTTT; j_call: TRBJ2-3; d_call: TRBD2; clone_size: once; v_call: TRBV11-1
cdr3_aa: CASSIGTAGYEQYF; cdr3_nt: TGTGCCAGTAGTATTGGGACAGCGGGCTACGAGCAGTACTTC; j_call: TRBJ2-7; d_call: .; clone_size: .; v_call: TRBV19
cdr3_aa: CASSPPPGSYGYTF; cdr3_nt: TGTGCCAGCAGCCCACCCCCCGGGTCCTATGGCTACACCTTC; j_call: TRBJ1-2; d_call: .; clone_size: .; v_call: TRBV5-4
cdr3_aa: CASGGQSTDTQYF; cdr3_nt: TGTGCCAGCGGAGGACAGAGCACAGATACGCAGTATTTT; j_call: TRBJ2-3; d_call: .; clone_size: .; v_call: TRBV6-6
cdr3_aa: CASSTRGIGELFF; cdr3_nt: TGTGCCAGCAGCACCAGGGGAATCGGGGAGCTGTTTTTT; j_call: TRBJ2-2; d_call: .; clone_size: .; v_call: TRBV11-2
cdr3_aa: CASSLGQGYNEQFF; cdr3_nt: TGTGCCAGCAGCTTAGGACAGGGTTACAATGAGCAGTTCTTC; j_call: TRBJ2-1; d_call: TRBD1; clone_size: .; v_call: TRBV11-3
cdr3_aa: CASRPFRASGRDEQYF; cdr3_nt: TGTGCCAGCAGGCCTTTCCGGGCTAGCGGGAGAGACGAGCAGTACTTC; j_call: TRBJ2-7; d_call: TRBD2; clone_size: few; v_call: TRBV28